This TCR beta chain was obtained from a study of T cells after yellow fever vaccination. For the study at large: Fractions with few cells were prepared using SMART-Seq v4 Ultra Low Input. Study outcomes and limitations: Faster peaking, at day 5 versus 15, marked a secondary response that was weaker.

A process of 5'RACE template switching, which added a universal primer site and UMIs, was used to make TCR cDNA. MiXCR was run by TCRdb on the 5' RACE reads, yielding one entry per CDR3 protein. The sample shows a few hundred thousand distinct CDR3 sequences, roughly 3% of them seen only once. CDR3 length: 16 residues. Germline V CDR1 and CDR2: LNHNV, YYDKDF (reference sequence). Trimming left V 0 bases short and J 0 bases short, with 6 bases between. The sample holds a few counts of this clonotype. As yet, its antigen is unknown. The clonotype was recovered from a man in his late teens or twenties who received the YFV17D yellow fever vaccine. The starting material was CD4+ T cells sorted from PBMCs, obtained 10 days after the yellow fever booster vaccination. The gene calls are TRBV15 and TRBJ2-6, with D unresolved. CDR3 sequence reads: CATSRDYRSGANVLTF. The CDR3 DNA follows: TGTGCCACCAGCAGAGATTACCGCTCTGGGGCCAACGTCCTGACTTTC.